This T cell receptor beta chain comes out of a study of blood T cell repertoires in COVID-19. Study-level information: The United States, Italy and Spain provided the acute and convalescent COVID-19 samples. PBMCs, B-cell-depleted T cells, or T cells provided the cDNA or gDNA that made up the material.

The ends were cut back, 4 bases at V and 5 bases at J, with 12 bases in the middle. CDR3 size: 13 residues. Germline loops: CDR1 MNHEY, CDR2 SMNVEV (reference sequence). As handled by the study authors: Amplification of reference gene primers was used by the study to estimate nucleated cell counts. Sequencing was performed with immunoSEQ multiplex PCR; in TCRdb, only in-frame clones are kept and a portion is missing. The V and J calls and the clone size are those of that table, but D and trimming were determined from the DNA. The sample shows roughly 360,000 clones, around 83% of them seen only once. Recruits, aged about 18 to 95 years, lived in 24 US areas.

This clonotype was sampled from a woman aged 50 to 60 who had recovered from COVID-19. Sequencing was performed on PBMCs or T cells enriched from blood (not recorded which). The rearrangement uses TRBV27 and TRBJ2-7; D perhaps matches TRBD2 (5 bases). The CDR3 spells CASSYSGFNEQYF. The CDR3 DNA reads TGTGCCAGCAGTTACTCGGGGTTCAACGAGCAGTACTTC.